This entry concerns a single T cell receptor beta chain. What it binds is not known. The data were obtained in a study of vaccination and CD4 T cells after COVID-19. The Oncomine TCR Beta short-read assay was applied to DNA of cultured CD4+ T cells. TCRdb reprocessed the PCR reads with MiXCR, giving one entry per CDR3 protein. The table has 15,000 to 18,000 distinct CDR3 sequences, under 60% seen once. In germline, CDR1 is ENHRY, CDR2 SYGVKD. The CDR3 has 12 amino acids. Deletions cut 9 bases from V and 8 bases from J, with 14 bases between. Treatment: roughly nine-day PBMC culture with coronavirus spike peptide pools or control peptides (ViraFEST assay).

The sequence derives from a human donor who had recovered from COVID-19. The chain links TRBV10-3 to TRBJ2-1; D is perhaps TRBD1 or TRBD2 (5 bases each). The sample in question was CD4+ T cells from blood, cultured in vitro, obtained before SARS-CoV-2 vaccination. The CDR3 DNA reads TGTGCCATAGGGACGACACGGGATGAGCAGTTCTTC. The encoded protein is CAIGTTRDEQFF.